This entry concerns a single T cell receptor beta chain. Its antigen is still unknown. Sample time point: newly diagnosed GD, antithyroid drugs for less than 3 months. Following extraction of RNA from PBMCs, that RNA was used to make the TCR library. Blood from the periphery, around 9.3 milliliters in all, was drawn into EDTA tubes. The CDR3 consists of 15 residues. Trimming removed 5 bases at V and 2 bases at J, with 15 bases between. Germline loops: CDR1 MNHNS, CDR2 SASEGT. This sample was included in a study of regulatory T cells in long-lasting Graves disease. At the level of the study: For a period under 3 months, newly diagnosed Graves' patients had taken antithyroid drugs.

General observations from the study: Favored gene segments in persistent disease were TRBV28, TRBJ1-2 and TRBJ2-5.

Construction of TCR beta libraries relied on iRepertoire HTBI primers and on Arm-PCR targeting CDR3 regions. TCRdb ran MiXCR on the multiplex PCR reads and lists one entry per CDR3 protein. The sample has fewer than 400,000 distinct CDR3 sequences, approximately 20% seen once. The TCR originated in a female donor with Graves disease. The chain uses TRBV6-1 and TRBJ1-2, with a possible D match to TRBD1 (6 bases). This specimen consisted of peripheral blood mononuclear cells (PBMCs), obtained at new diagnosis, from a patient treated with antithyroid drugs. The CDR3 DNA is TGTGCCAGCAGTCGCTACCCGACAGGCAACTATGGCTACACCTTC. Translation: CASSRYPTGNYGYTF.